This TCR beta chain was sequenced during a study of early stage breast cancer tumors. Study findings and constraints: Unsorted bulk genomic DNA sequencing lacked pairing and functional marker data.

This CDR3 comprises 15 residues. The V gene lost 5 bases and the J gene lost 7 bases, with 18 bases spanning the gap. The germline V gene has CDR1 GTSNPN and CDR2 SVGIG (reference sequence). The assay was immunoSEQ multiplex PCR, and TCRdb's table has in-frame clones only and misses some. The data show around 53,000 clones, around 90% seen once. In this sample, this clone turned up a few times. Its antigen remains unknown. The J gene is TRBJ1-6, the V gene TRBV30; no clear D. What was sequenced was blood. This receptor was obtained from a person aged 65 to 85 with breast cancer. The CDR3 reads CAWGSLGGGNSPLHF. The CDR3, as DNA: TGTGCCTGGGGGAGTCTGGGAGGTGGAAATTCACCCCTCCACTTT.